What follows describes a single T cell receptor (beta chain). This entry is derived from a study of blood T cell repertoires in COVID-19. In the study overall: Nucleic acid was either cDNA or gDNA, and it came from T cells, B-cell-depleted T cells, or PBMCs.

In the authors' workflow: Reference gene primer amplification gave estimated nucleated cell counts. This table comes from immunoSEQ multiplex PCR, and its TCRdb copy is limited to in-frame clones, with some not included. The DNA was the basis for D and trimming; V, J and clone size are from that table. The sample lists about 130,000 clones, roughly 80% seen once, with 16% in the top ten. Germline loops: CDR1 SGHVS, CDR2 FNYEAQ. V lost 5 bases and J lost 2; bases outside the gene matches: 9. The CDR3 is 16 amino acids. What was sequenced was peripheral blood. The chain is built from TRBV7-6 and TRBJ1-5, with 7 bases lining up with TRBD1. The sequence was obtained from a woman aged 50 to 60 with acute or convalescent COVID-19. The CDR3 loop is CASSPRTGVGNQPQHF. The CDR3 bases are TGTGCCAGCAGCCCCCGAACAGGGGTTGGCAATCAGCCCCAGCATTTT.